The rows below give T cell receptor beta chains drawn from one sample of a study of PD-L1 blockade in urothelial cancer. Profiled with immunoSEQ multiplex PCR; TCRdb holds only in-frame clones, not every one. The table has 55,000 to 85,000 clones, less than 90% seen once. This material consisted of PBMCs, taken around atezolizumab (anti-PD-L1) treatment. The receptors were sampled from a woman aged 70-85 years with urothelial cancer. CDR3s include the opening cysteine and the closing phenylalanine or tryptophan. Fields, in order: clone size, V gene, D gene, J gene, CDR3 DNA, CDR3 protein. A D gene is named only where the DNA matches it firmly. Only part of the rows carry a size: once, few, many, or a class if the clone is expanded.

NA	TRBV9	TRBD1	TRBJ2-5	TGTGCCAGCAGCGTAGCGCCGACAGGGGGACCCTTGACCCAGTACTTC	CASSVAPTGGPLTQYF
NA	TRBV5-1	NA	TRBJ2-3	TGCGCCAGCAGCTTGGGTAGTAGCGGAGGCCCAGATACGCAGTATTTT	CASSLGSSGGPDTQYF
once	TRBV19	TRBD1	TRBJ1-1	TGTGCCAGTAGTATCTCGCCAGGGGGCGGTACTGAAGCTTTCTTT	CASSISPGGGTEAFF
NA	TRBV19	NA	TRBJ1-2	TGTGCCAGTAGTCCGACAACAGAAAACTATGGCTACACCTTC	CASSPTTENYGYTF
NA	TRBV19	NA	TRBJ2-7	TGTGCCAGTAGTCCGACGACAGTCTACGAGCAGTACTTC	CASSPTTVYEQYF
NA	TRBV5-1	NA	TRBJ2-7	TGCGCCAGCAGCCCCATGAGCGAGGCCTCCTACGAGCAGTACTTC	CASSPMSEASYEQYF
NA	TRBV5-1	NA	TRBJ2-2	TGCGCCAGCAGCGAACAGATAAACACCGGGGAGCTGTTTTTT	CASSEQINTGELFF
NA	TRBV27	TRBD1	TRBJ1-2	TGTGCCAGCAGATATGGGGGGGACAGGGAGTATGGCTACACCTTC	CASRYGGDREYGYTF
NA	TRBV15	TRBD1	TRBJ1-4	TGTGCCACCAGCAGAGGGGACAGGGCAAGTCTGTTTTTT	CATSRGDRASLFF
few	TRBV10-1	TRBD2	TRBJ2-7	TGCGCCAGCAGTACGTCTAGCGGGAGTACCTACGAGCAGTACTTC	CASSTSSGSTYEQYF
NA	TRBV11-2	NA	TRBJ1-6	TGTGCCAGCAGCCCGAGAACAGGGAAGAATAATTCACCCCTCCACTTT	CASSPRTGKNNSPLHF
NA	TRBV18	TRBD1	TRBJ1-1	TGTGCCAGCTTCCGGGACAGGAACACTGAAGCTTTCTTT	CASFRDRNTEAFF
NA	TRBV6-5	NA	TRBJ2-2	TGTGCCAGCAGTAGAGGGGGTTCGACCGGGGAGCTGTTTTTT	CASSRGGSTGELFF
NA	TRBV11-2	TRBD2	TRBJ2-7	TGTGCCAGCAGCTTAGCCGGCGGGAGGGCCGGGTACGAGCAGTACTTC	CASSLAGGRAGYEQYF
NA	TRBV4-1	NA	TRBJ2-7	TGCGCCAGCAGCCACTCAGGGGGGATCTACGAGCAGTACTTC	CASSHSGGIYEQYF
NA	TRBV21-1	NA	TRBJ1-2	TGTGCCAGCAGCAAAGGGAGACAGAACTATGGCTACACCTTC	CASSKGRQNYGYTF
many	TRBV5-1	NA	TRBJ1-1	TGCGCCAGCAGCTTGGGGGCCACACTCAACACTGAAGCTTTCTTT	CASSLGATLNTEAFF
NA	TRBV5-1	NA	TRBJ2-1	TGCGCCAGCAGCTCCGGGGAGTACAATGAGCAGTTCTTC	CASSSGEYNEQFF
NA	TRBV5-4	NA	TRBJ2-7	TGTGCCAGCGCTGGATATGGGGCTGACGCCGAGCAGTACTTC	CASAGYGADAEQYF
NA	TRBV4-3	TRBD2	TRBJ2-7	TGCGCCAGCAGCCAAGAACGGGAGGGCTACGAAGGGTACGAGCAGTACTTC	CASSQEREGYEGYEQYF
once	TRBV9	TRBD1	TRBJ1-5	TGTGCCAGCAGCCTCACAGGGGGCAATCAGCCCCAGCATTTT	CASSLTGGNQPQHF
NA	TRBV5-4	NA	TRBJ1-1	TGTGCCAGCAGCTTGTCAGGGATGGGCACTGAAGCTTTCTTT	CASSLSGMGTEAFF
NA	TRBV5-1	TRBD2	TRBJ2-7	TGCGCCAGCAGCCTATCGGAGACTAGCAGATACTACGAGCAGTACTTC	CASSLSETSRYYEQYF
NA	TRBV18	TRBD1	TRBJ2-2	TGTGCCAGCTCACCAAACCAGGGGGACACCGGGGAGCTGTTTTTT	CASSPNQGDTGELFF
NA	TRBV5-1	TRBD1	TRBJ1-1	TGCGCCAGCAGCGGGGGACAGGGGACCATGAACACTGAAGCTTTCTTT	CASSGGQGTMNTEAFF
NA	TRBV5-1	TRBD2	TRBJ2-1	TGCGCCAGCAGCTTGGCCACTAGCGGGAGTCCCAATGAGCAGTTCTTC	CASSLATSGSPNEQFF
NA	TRBV19	NA	TRBJ2-3	TGTGCCAGTAGTACCGCCCTGGCGGGAAGGACAGATACGCAGTATTTT	CASSTALAGRTDTQYF
once	TRBV5-6	TRBD1	TRBJ1-1	TGTGCCAGCAGCTTGAGCCGACAGGGATGGGCTGAAGCTTTCTTT	CASSLSRQGWAEAFF
NA	TRBV7-2	TRBD2	TRBJ2-3	TGTGCCAGCAGCTTAGGGATTAGCGGGAAACTAAATACGCAGTATTTT	CASSLGISGKLNTQYF
NA	TRBV5-1	NA	TRBJ2-1	TGCGCCAGCAGCTTCCAGACTAGTTCCAATGAGCAGTTCTTC	CASSFQTSSNEQFF
NA	TRBV2	TRBD1	TRBJ1-2	TGTGCCAGCTTAAAACCGGGACAGGGAGTGAACTATGGCTACACCTTC	CASLKPGQGVNYGYTF
NA	TRBV19	TRBD1	TRBJ2-1	TGTGCCAGTAGTATAGAGACAGGGGTGCCCTACAATGAGCAGTTCTTC	CASSIETGVPYNEQFF
NA	TRBV28	TRBD1	TRBJ1-2	TGTGCCAGCAGGGCACAGGGGAACCCCTATGGCTACACCTTC	CASRAQGNPYGYTF